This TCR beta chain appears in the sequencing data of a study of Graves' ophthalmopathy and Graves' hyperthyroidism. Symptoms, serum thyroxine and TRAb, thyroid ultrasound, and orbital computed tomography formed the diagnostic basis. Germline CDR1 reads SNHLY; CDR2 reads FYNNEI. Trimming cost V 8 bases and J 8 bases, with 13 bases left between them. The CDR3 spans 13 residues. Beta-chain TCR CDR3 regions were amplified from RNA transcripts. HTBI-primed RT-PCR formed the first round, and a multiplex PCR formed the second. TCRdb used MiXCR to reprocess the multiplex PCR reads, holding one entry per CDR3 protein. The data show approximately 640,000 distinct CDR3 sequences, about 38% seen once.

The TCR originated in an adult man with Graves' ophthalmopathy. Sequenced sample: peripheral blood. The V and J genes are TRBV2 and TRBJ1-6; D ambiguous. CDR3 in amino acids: CASLKGMDSPLHF. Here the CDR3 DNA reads TGTGCCAGCTTAAAGGGAATGGATTCACCCCTCCACTTT.